These T cell receptor beta chains were read from a single sample in a study of shared clonotypes between healthy human individuals. Repertoires were generated with immunoSEQ multiplex PCR, while TCRdb's copy carries only in-frame clones and drops some. The sample has 2 million to 2.5 million clones, approximately 94% seen once. Specimen: naive CD4+ T cells sorted from blood. These receptor sequences come from a young man in good health. The CDR3 runs from the conserved cysteine through the conserved F or W. A D gene is named only where the DNA matches it firmly. Not all rows give a size; the values are once, few, many and, for expanded clones, a class.

abundance: NA; d_gene: TRBD1; v_gene: TRBV5-1; j_gene: TRBJ2-7; CDR3nt: TGCGCCAGCAGCGACGGACAGGGGTACGAGCAGTACTTC; CDR3aa: CASSDGQGYEQYF
abundance: NA; d_gene: TRBD1; v_gene: TRBV10-3; j_gene: TRBJ1-1; CDR3nt: TGTGCCATCAGTGAAAGGACAGGGCGGGCTGAAGCTTTCTTT; CDR3aa: CAISERTGRAEAFF
abundance: NA; d_gene: TRBD1; v_gene: TRBV30; j_gene: TRBJ1-5; CDR3nt: TGTGCCTGGAGTGCGGGACAGGGCAGACAGCCCCAGCATTTT; CDR3aa: CAWSAGQGRQPQHF
abundance: NA; d_gene: NA; v_gene: TRBV2; j_gene: TRBJ1-1; CDR3nt: TGTGCCAGCAGTGAACTCGGGGGGACTGAAGCTTTCTTT; CDR3aa: CASSELGGTEAFF
abundance: NA; d_gene: NA; v_gene: TRBV2; j_gene: TRBJ1-5; CDR3nt: TGTGCCAGCAGTGAAGGGAGCAATCAGCCCCAGCATTTT; CDR3aa: CASSEGSNQPQHF
abundance: NA; d_gene: NA; v_gene: TRBV30; j_gene: TRBJ2-7; CDR3nt: TGTGCCTGGAGTGTAGGTGGGGGGCTGTCCTACGAGCAGTACTTC; CDR3aa: CAWSVGGGLSYEQYF
abundance: NA; d_gene: NA; v_gene: TRBV27; j_gene: TRBJ1-4; CDR3nt: TGTGCCAGCAAAGGGGCAGGGGTAGAAAAACTGTTTTTT; CDR3aa: CASKGAGVEKLFF
abundance: NA; d_gene: NA; v_gene: TRBV5-1; j_gene: TRBJ2-3; CDR3nt: TGCGCCAGCGGAGAAATACGGGCAGATACGCAGTATTTT; CDR3aa: CASGEIRADTQYF
abundance: NA; d_gene: TRBD2; v_gene: TRBV5-6; j_gene: TRBJ2-5; CDR3nt: TGTGCCAGCAGCTTTAGCGGGAGGGCCACAGAGACCCAGTACTTC; CDR3aa: CASSFSGRATETQYF
abundance: NA; d_gene: NA; v_gene: TRBV7-2; j_gene: TRBJ2-2; CDR3nt: TGTGCCAGCAGCTTAGTCTCCACCGGGGAGCTGTTTTTT; CDR3aa: CASSLVSTGELFF
abundance: NA; d_gene: TRBD1; v_gene: TRBV27; j_gene: TRBJ2-7; CDR3nt: TGTGCCAGCAGTCGTTATCAAACAGACAGGGCTGAGTACTTC; CDR3aa: CASSRYQTDRAEYF
abundance: NA; d_gene: TRBD1; v_gene: TRBV7-8; j_gene: TRBJ1-5; CDR3nt: TGTGCCAGCAGCTCACAGGGGGCTGGCAATCAGCCCCAGCATTTT; CDR3aa: CASSSQGAGNQPQHF
abundance: NA; d_gene: NA; v_gene: TRBV30; j_gene: TRBJ1-4; CDR3nt: TGTGCCTGTGACGACCCGAAGGGGGAAAAACTGTTTTTT; CDR3aa: CACDDPKGEKLFF
abundance: NA; d_gene: TRBD2; v_gene: TRBV28; j_gene: TRBJ2-1; CDR3nt: TGTGCCAGCAGTTCCGGGACTAGCGGGGGAAACAATGAGCAGTTCTTC; CDR3aa: CASSSGTSGGNNEQFF
abundance: once; d_gene: TRBD2; v_gene: TRBV27; j_gene: TRBJ2-7; CDR3nt: TGTGCCAGCAGTTCCTACGGACTAGCGGAGACCTACGAGCAGTACTTC; CDR3aa: CASSSYGLAETYEQYF
abundance: NA; d_gene: NA; v_gene: TRBV7-9; j_gene: TRBJ2-5; CDR3nt: TGTGCCAGCAGCTTAGTTCTCGAGACCCAGTACTTC; CDR3aa: CASSLVLETQYF
abundance: NA; d_gene: NA; v_gene: TRBV5-1; j_gene: TRBJ2-2; CDR3nt: TGCGCCAGCAGCTTGATGAGGGCCACGAACACCGGGGAGCTGTTTTTT; CDR3aa: CASSLMRATNTGELFF
abundance: NA; d_gene: NA; v_gene: TRBV7-2; j_gene: TRBJ2-3; CDR3nt: TGTGCCAGCAGCTTTGGCACTGGGGATACGCAGTATTTT; CDR3aa: CASSFGTGDTQYF
abundance: NA; d_gene: TRBD1; v_gene: TRBV9; j_gene: TRBJ1-3; CDR3nt: TGTGCCAGCAGCGTAGTCCCAGGGGGCCCTGGAAACACCATATATTTT; CDR3aa: CASSVVPGGPGNTIYF
abundance: NA; d_gene: TRBD1; v_gene: TRBV6-6; j_gene: TRBJ2-3; CDR3nt: TGTGCCAGCAGTGCACCAGGGGGAGATACGCAGTATTTT; CDR3aa: CASSAPGGDTQYF
abundance: NA; d_gene: NA; v_gene: TRBV6-5; j_gene: TRBJ1-2; CDR3nt: TGTGCCAGCAGTTACTCGTTGAACACTAACTATGGCTACACCTTC; CDR3aa: CASSYSLNTNYGYTF
abundance: NA; d_gene: NA; v_gene: TRBV19; j_gene: TRBJ2-2; CDR3nt: TGTGCCAGTAGTATATACACCGGGGAGCTGTTTTTT; CDR3aa: CASSIYTGELFF
abundance: NA; d_gene: TRBD2; v_gene: TRBV5-4; j_gene: TRBJ2-3; CDR3nt: TGTGCCAGCAGCGGCGGGACTAGCGGGCCGGGAGATACGCAGTATTTT; CDR3aa: CASSGGTSGPGDTQYF
abundance: NA; d_gene: NA; v_gene: TRBV5-1; j_gene: TRBJ1-3; CDR3nt: TGCGCCAGCAGCTTGGTAGGGGTGGACACCATATATTTT; CDR3aa: CASSLVGVDTIYF
abundance: NA; d_gene: NA; v_gene: TRBV5-4; j_gene: TRBJ1-4; CDR3nt: TGTGCCAGCAGCTTGGGTCAGGTTAATGAAAAACTGTTTTTT; CDR3aa: CASSLGQVNEKLFF
abundance: NA; d_gene: TRBD1; v_gene: TRBV2; j_gene: TRBJ2-3; CDR3nt: TGTGCCAGCAGTGGACAGGGGGCCACAGATACGCAGTATTTT; CDR3aa: CASSGQGATDTQYF
abundance: NA; d_gene: TRBD1; v_gene: TRBV27; j_gene: TRBJ1-5; CDR3nt: TGTGCCAGCAGTTTATTGGGTCCAGGGGGCATCGATCAGCCCCAGCATTTT; CDR3aa: CASSLLGPGGIDQPQHF